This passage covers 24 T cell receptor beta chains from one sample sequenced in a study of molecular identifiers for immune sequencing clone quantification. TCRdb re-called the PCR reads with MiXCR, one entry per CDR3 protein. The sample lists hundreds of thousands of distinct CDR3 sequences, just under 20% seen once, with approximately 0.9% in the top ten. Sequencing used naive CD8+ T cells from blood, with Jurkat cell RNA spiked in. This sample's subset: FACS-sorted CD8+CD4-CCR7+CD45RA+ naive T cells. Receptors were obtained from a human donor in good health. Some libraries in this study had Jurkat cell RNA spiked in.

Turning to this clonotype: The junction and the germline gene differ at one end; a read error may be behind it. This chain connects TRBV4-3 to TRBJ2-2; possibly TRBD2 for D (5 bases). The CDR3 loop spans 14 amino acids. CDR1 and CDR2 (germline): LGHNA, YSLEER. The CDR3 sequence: CASSQDSDTGELSF. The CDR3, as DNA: TGCGCCAGCAGCCAAGATTCCGACACCGGGGAGCTGTCTTTT.

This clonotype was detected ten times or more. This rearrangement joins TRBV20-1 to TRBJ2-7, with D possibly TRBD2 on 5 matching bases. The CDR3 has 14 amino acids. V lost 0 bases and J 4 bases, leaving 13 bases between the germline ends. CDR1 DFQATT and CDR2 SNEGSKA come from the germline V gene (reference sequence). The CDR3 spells CSARDVRTGYEQYF. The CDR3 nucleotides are TGCAGTGCTAGAGATGTACGGACGGGGTACGAGCAGTACTTC.

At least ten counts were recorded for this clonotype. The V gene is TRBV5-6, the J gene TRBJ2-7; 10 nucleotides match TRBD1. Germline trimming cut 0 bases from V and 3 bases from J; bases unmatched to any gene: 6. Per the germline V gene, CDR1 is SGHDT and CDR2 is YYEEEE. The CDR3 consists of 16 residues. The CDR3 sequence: CASSLVGTGVIYEQYF. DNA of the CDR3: TGTGCCAGCAGCTTGGTTGGGACAGGGGTTATCTACGAGCAGTACTTC.

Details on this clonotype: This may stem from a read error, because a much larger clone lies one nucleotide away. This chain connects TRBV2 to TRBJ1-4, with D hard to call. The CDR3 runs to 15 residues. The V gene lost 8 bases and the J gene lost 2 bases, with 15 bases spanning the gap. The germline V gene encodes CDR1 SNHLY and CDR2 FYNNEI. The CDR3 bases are TGTGCCAGCTGTAGATCTCAAGGGACTAATGAAAAACTGTTTTTT. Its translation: CASCRSQGTNEKLFF.

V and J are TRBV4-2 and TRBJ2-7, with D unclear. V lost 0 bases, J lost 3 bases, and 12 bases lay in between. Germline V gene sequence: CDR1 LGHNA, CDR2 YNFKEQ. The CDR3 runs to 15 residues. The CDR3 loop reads CASSQDVGESYEQYF. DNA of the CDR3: TGTGCCAGCAGCCAAGACGTGGGCGAGAGCTACGAGCAGTACTTC.

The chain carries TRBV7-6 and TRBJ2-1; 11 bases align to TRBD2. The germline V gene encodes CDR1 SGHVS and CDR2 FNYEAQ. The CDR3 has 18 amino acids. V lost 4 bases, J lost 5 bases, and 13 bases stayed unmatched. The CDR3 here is CASSYHPRLAGINNEQFF. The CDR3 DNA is TGTGCCAGCAGCTACCACCCCCGACTAGCGGGGATTAACAATGAGCAGTTCTTC.

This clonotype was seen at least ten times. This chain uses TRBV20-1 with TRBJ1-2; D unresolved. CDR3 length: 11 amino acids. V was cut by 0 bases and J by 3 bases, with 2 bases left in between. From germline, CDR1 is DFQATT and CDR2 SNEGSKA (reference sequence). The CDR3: CSAREDYGYTF. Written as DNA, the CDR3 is TGCAGTGCTAGAGAGGACTATGGCTACACCTTC.

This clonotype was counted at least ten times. Written as DNA, the CDR3 is TGTGCCAGCAGTACCGGGACAGGGGTAGACTCACCCCTCCACTTT. It is translated as CASSTGTGVDSPLHF. This sequence joins TRBV7-9 and TRBJ1-6; 10 bases map to TRBD1. This CDR3 comprises 15 residues. Trimming at V came to 6 bases and at J to 10 bases, leaving 9 bases not matched to a gene. Germline V CDR1 and CDR2: SEHNR, FQNEAQ (reference sequence).

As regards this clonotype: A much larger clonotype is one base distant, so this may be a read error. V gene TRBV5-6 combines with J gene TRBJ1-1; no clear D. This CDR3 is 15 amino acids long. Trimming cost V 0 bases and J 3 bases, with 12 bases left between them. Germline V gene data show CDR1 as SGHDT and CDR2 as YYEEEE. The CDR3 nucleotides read TGTGCCAGCAGCTTGGGGCGGGGATCGGACACTGAAGCTTTCTTT. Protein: CASSLGRGSDTEAFF. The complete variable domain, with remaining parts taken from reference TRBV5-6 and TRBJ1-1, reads DAGVTQSPTHLIKTRGQQVTLRCSPKSGHDTVSWYQQALGQGPQFIFQYYEEEERQRGNFPDRFSGHQFPNYSSELNVNALLLGDSALYLCASSLGRGSDTEAFFGQGTRLTVV.

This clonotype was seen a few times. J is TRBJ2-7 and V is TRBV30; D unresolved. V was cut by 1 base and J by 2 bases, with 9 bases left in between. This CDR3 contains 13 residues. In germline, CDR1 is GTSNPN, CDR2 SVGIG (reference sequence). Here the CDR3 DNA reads TGTGCCTGGAGTGAGCTGGGTCCCTACGAGCAGTACTTC. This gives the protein CAWSELGPYEQYF.

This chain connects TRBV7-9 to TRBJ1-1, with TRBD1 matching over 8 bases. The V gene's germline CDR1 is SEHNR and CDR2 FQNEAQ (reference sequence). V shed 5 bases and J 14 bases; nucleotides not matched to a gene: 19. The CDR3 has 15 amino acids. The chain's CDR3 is CASSQVTGVGGETFF. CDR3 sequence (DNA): TGTGCCAGCAGCCAAGTGACAGGGGTTGGAGGTGAAACCTTCTTT.

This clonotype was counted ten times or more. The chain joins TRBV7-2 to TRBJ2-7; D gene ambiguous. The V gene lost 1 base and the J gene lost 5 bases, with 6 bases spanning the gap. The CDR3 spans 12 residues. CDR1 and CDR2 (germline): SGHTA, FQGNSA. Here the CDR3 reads CASSLVRNEQYF. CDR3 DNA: TGTGCCAGCAGCTTAGTCAGGAACGAGCAGTACTTC.

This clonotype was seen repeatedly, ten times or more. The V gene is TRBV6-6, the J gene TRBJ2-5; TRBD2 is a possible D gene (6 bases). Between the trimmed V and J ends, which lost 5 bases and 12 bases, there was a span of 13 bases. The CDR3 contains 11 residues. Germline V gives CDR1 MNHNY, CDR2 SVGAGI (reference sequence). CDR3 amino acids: CASSHGTGKYF. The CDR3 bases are TGTGCCAGCAGTCACGGGACTGGGAAGTACTTC.

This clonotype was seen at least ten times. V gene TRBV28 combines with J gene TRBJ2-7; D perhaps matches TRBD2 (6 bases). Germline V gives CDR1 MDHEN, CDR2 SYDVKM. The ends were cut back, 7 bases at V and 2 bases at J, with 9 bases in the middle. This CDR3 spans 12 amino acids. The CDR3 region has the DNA TGTGCCAGCACACCGGGGGCCTACGAGCAGTACTTC. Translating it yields CASTPGAYEQYF.

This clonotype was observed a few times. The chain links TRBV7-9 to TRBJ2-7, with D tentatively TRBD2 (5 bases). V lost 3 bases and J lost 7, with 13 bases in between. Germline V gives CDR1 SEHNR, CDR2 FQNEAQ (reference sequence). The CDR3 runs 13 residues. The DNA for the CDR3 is TGTGCCAGCAGCTTGGAGGAACCCTTGGAGCAGTACTTC. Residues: CASSLEEPLEQYF.

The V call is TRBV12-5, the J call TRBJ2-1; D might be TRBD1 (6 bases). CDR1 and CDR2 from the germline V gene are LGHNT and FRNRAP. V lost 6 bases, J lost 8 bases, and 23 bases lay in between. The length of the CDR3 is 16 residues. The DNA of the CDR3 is TGTGCTAGTGGCCCCGGTGGGGGCCACTCGTACCATGAGCAGTTCTTC. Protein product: CASGPGGGHSYHEQFF. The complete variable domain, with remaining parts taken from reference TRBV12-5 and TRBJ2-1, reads DARVTQTPRHKVTEMGQEVTMRCQPILGHNTVFWYRQTMMQGLELLAYFRNRAPLDDSGMPKDRFSAEMPDATLATLKIQPSEPRDSAVYFCASGPGGGHSYHEQFFGPGTRLTVL.

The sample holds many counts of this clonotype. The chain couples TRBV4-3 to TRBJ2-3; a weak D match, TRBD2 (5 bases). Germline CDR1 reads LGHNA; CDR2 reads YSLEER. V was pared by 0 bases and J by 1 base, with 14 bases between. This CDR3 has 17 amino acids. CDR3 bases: TGCGCCAGCAGCCAAGATTTTTCGGCGGGTCGCACAGATACGCAGTATTTT. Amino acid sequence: CASSQDFSAGRTDTQYF.

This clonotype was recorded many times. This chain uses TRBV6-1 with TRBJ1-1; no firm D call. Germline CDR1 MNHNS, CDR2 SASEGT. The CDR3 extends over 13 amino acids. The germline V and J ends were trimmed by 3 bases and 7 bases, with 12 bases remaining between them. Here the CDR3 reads CASSDRAGIEAFF. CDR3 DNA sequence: TGTGCCAGCAGTGACCGTGCGGGGATTGAAGCTTTCTTT.

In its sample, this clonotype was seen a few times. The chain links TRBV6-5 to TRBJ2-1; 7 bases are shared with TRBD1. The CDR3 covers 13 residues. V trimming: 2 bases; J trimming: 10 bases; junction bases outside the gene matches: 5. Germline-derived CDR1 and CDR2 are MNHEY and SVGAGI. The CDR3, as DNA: TGTGCCAGCAGTTACGATCCGGACAGGGAGCAGTTCTTC. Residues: CASSYDPDREQFF.

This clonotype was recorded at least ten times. In nucleotides, the CDR3 is TGTGCCAGCGGGAACCCTAGCAGGGGGCGGATGGACACTGAAGCTTTCTTT. It encodes CASGNPSRGRMDTEAFF. V gene TRBV6-2 or TRBV6-3 combines with J gene TRBJ1-1; 8 nucleotides match TRBD1. V lost 8 bases, J lost 3 bases, and 17 bases stayed unmatched. This CDR3 is built from 17 residues. Germline-derived CDR1 and CDR2 are MNHEY and SVGEGT.

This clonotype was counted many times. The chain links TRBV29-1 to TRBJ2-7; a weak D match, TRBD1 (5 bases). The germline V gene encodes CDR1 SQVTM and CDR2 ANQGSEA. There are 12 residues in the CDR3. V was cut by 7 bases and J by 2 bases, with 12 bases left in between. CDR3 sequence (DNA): TGCAGCGCTCGGAAGGGGACCTACGAGCAGTACTTC. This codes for CSARKGTYEQYF.

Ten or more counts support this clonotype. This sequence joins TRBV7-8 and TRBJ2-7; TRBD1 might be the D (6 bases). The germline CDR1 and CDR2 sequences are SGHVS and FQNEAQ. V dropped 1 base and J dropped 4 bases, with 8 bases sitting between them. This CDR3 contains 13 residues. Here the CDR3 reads CASSLETGYEQYF. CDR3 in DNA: TGTGCCAGCAGCTTAGAAACAGGGTACGAGCAGTACTTC.

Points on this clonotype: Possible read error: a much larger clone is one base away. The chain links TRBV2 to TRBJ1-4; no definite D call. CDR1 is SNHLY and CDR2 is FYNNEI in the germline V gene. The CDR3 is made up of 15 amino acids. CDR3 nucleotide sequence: TGTGCCAACAGTGACGGGTCTCCAACTAATGAAAAACTGTTTTTT. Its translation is CANSDGSPTNEKLFF.

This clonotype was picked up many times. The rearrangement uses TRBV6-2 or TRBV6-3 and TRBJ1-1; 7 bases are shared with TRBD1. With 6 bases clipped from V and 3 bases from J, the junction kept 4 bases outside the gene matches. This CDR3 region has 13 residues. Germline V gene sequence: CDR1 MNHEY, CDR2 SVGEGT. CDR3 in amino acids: CASSGTGDTEAFF. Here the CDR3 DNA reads TGTGCCAGCAGCGGAACAGGGGACACTGAAGCTTTCTTT.